This entry is about one T cell receptor (beta chain). What it binds is unknown. This record comes from a study of shared clonotypes between healthy human individuals. The study, taken as a whole, reports: Only a few donors were included, so the genetic and exposure-history diversity represented was limited.

Assay: immunoSEQ multiplex PCR; the TCRdb copy retains only in-frame clones and omits some. The sample contains millions of clones, around 96% of which appear only once. Terminally differentiated effector memory CD45RA+ cells were excluded from the naive CD8 cells, which were CD45RO-negative and positively selected for CCR7. The clonotype was recovered from a man younger than 30 in good health. Sample: naive CD8+ T cells sorted from blood.

The CDR3 is CASTPTREGYNEQFF. CDR3 DNA sequence: TGTGCCAGCACTCCGACGCGGGAGGGTTACAATGAGCAGTTCTTC. The chain employs TRBV28 and TRBJ2-1, with 9 bases identical to TRBD2. The CDR3 totals 15 residues. Germline values: CDR1 MDHEN, CDR2 SYDVKM. The V and J ends lost 7 bases and 4 bases, in that order; junction bases with no gene match: 8.